This T cell receptor beta chain was captured by sequencing in a study of cytomegalovirus exposure and HLA in healthy donors. The PCR used 60 Vbeta and 13 Jbeta primers. Here immunoSEQ multiplex PCR was the method, and the copy in TCRdb shows in-frame clones only, minus some. This table holds about 160,000 clones, 60% to 80% found once. The CDR3 totals 18 residues. Germline V gene sequence: CDR1 SNHLY, CDR2 FYNNEI. Trimming took off 1 base at V and 3 bases at J, with 16 bases between the two ends. V is TRBV2 and J is TRBJ2-6; TRBD1 is a possible D gene (6 bases). The TCR originated in a woman in her 30s in good health and CMV-seronegative. Sequencing input: PBMCs. The CDR3 region is CASSEVGTPVYGANVLTF. In DNA, the CDR3 is TGTGCCAGCAGTGAAGTGGGGACACCTGTCTATGGGGCCAACGTCCTGACTTTC.